One sample yielded the 10 T cell receptor beta chains listed below, sequenced in a study of preoperative IRX-2 immunotherapy in early breast cancer. Generated by immunoSEQ multiplex PCR, the TCRdb table keeps only in-frame clones and is missing some. The sample carries roughly 29,000 clones, 90% recorded once. Documented treatment: preoperative locoregional IRX-2 cytokine immunotherapy. Sampling was performed from a patient treated with IRX-2 immunotherapy. The receptors here all came from a human donor with breast cancer.

The genes are TRBV6-1 and TRBJ2-7; no clear D gene. Per germline, CDR1 MNHNS and CDR2 SASEGT. Deletions cut 0 bases from V and 0 bases from J, with 9 bases between. CDR3 length equals 15 residues. The CDR3 region has the DNA TGTGCCAGCAGTGAAGCCTCGTGGGGCTCCTACGAGCAGTACTTC. It specifies CASSEASWGSYEQYF.

The chain joins TRBV6-5 to TRBJ1-1; the D is unclear. Trimming removed 5 bases from V and 5 bases from J, with 9 bases in between. The CDR3 has 12 amino acids. Germline loops: CDR1 MNHEY, CDR2 SVGAGI. The CDR3 loop reads CASSLPGTEAFF. The DNA of the CDR3 is TGTGCCAGCAGTCTGCCCGGAACTGAAGCTTTCTTT.

This clone was seen a handful of times. The chain is built from TRBV30 and TRBJ1-4, with TRBD1 as a possible D gene (5 bases). Trimming left V 8 bases short and J 11 bases short, with 18 bases between. CDR1 is GTSNPN, CDR2 SVGIG, per germline (reference sequence). This CDR3 contains 12 residues. CDR3 DNA sequence: TGTGCCGGCCGTCGGGTCGGGGACAAACTGTTTTTT. This codes for CAGRRVGDKLFF. Filled out from reference TRBV30 and TRBJ1-4, the complete variable domain reads SQTIHQWPATLVQPVGSPLSLECTVEGTSNPNLYWYRQAAGRGLQLLFYSVGIGQISSEVPQNLSASRPQDRQFILSSKKLLLSDSGFYLCAGRRVGDKLFFGSGTQLSVL.

This clone is termed large. CDR3 nucleotides: TGTGCCTCCACAGGGGGGGTTACCTACGAGCAGTACTTC. It specifies CASTGGVTYEQYF. The chain recombines TRBV7-2 with TRBJ2-7; maybe TRBD1 (8 bases). V was pared by 11 bases and J by 2 bases, with 16 bases between. The CDR3 contains 13 residues. CDR1 and CDR2 from the germline V gene are SGHTA and FQGNSA.

This chain links TRBV28 with TRBJ2-6; the D gene could be TRBD1 or TRBD2 (5 bases each). The germline CDR1 and CDR2 sequences are MDHEN and SYDVKM. This CDR3 is built from 21 residues. Trimming stripped 5 bases from V and 1 base from J, with 27 bases between. The CDR3 DNA reads as TGTGCCAGCAGTCCTAAAGGCTTCCCGGGACCGTCCAGGTCTGGGGCCAACGTCCTGACTTTC. This encodes CASSPKGFPGPSRSGANVLTF.

This rearrangement joins TRBV6-5 to TRBJ1-6; D not certain. CDR3 length: 16 amino acids. Germline V gene data show CDR1 as MNHEY and CDR2 as SVGAGI. V was shortened by 0 bases and J by 8 bases, with 14 bases between the two germline ends. This CDR3 is CASSYSVAQRDSPLHF. The CDR3 bases are TGTGCCAGCAGTTACTCCGTGGCGCAACGTGATTCACCCCTCCACTTT.

The J gene is TRBJ2-2, the V gene TRBV7-8, with D unclear. V was cut by 5 bases and J by 3 bases, with 7 bases left in between. Germline-derived CDR1 and CDR2 are SGHVS and FQNEAQ. The CDR3 loop spans 13 amino acids. CDR3 sequence (DNA): TGTGCCAGCAGCCGCCAGTACACCGGGGAGCTGTTTTTT. This encodes CASSRQYTGELFF.

The V gene is TRBV30, the J gene TRBJ1-5, with D possibly matching TRBD1 (5 bases). The CDR3 is 13 amino acids. Trimming pared 3 bases from V and 7 bases from J, leaving 13 bases between. Germline V gene data show CDR1 as GTSNPN and CDR2 as SVGIG (reference sequence). For the CDR3, the DNA is TGTGCCTGGAGCAAAGGGGAAGGGCAGCCCCAGCATTTT. This encodes CAWSKGEGQPQHF.

The chain uses TRBV4-1 and TRBJ1-1, with D tentatively TRBD1 (5 bases). The germline gives CDR1 MGHRA, CDR2 YSYEKL. The V and J ends lost 4 bases and 1 base respectively, with 10 bases between them. The CDR3 loop spans 14 amino acids. CDR3 region: CASSLIQENTEAFF. The CDR3 DNA is TGCGCCAGCAGCCTTATACAGGAGAACACTGAAGCTTTCTTT.

This clone was observed a handful of times. The chain carries TRBV9 and TRBJ2-7; no clear D. The germline gives CDR1 SGDLS, CDR2 YYNGEE. Trimming cost V 0 bases and J 2 bases, with 12 bases left between them. The CDR3 covers 15 residues. CDR3 residues: CASSVGTHNPYEQYF. CDR3 DNA sequence: TGTGCCAGCAGCGTAGGGACGCATAATCCCTACGAGCAGTACTTC. The full variable domain, with the rest looked up from reference TRBV9 and TRBJ2-7, is DSGVTQTPKHLITATGQRVTLRCSPRSGDLSVYWYQQSLDQGLQFLIQYYNGEERAKGNILERFSAQQFPDLHSELNLSSLELGDSALYFCASSVGTHNPYEQYFGPGTRLTVT.